Listed below are T cell receptor beta chains from one sample, sequenced in a study of radiation and T cells in renal cell carcinoma. Produced via immunoSEQ multiplex PCR; TCRdb's table is partial and in-frame only. Of about 160,000 clones listed, about nine tenths are singletons. The sequencing here drew on blood, taken from a patient whose treatment included radiotherapy and nephrectomy. The receptors here all came from a woman aged 70-85 years with renal cell carcinoma. The CDR3 runs from the conserved cysteine through the conserved F or W. A D gene is named only where the DNA matches it firmly. Only some rows state a clone size, as once, few, many or a class for expanded clones.

CDR3nt,CDR3aa,j_gene,d_gene,v_gene,abundance
TGCGCCAGCAGTGAGTCTGCAGAGACCCAGTACTTC,CASSESAETQYF,TRBJ2-5,NA,TRBV10-1,NA
TGTGCCTGGATCCCGGGACTCCTGGGCGGGGAGCTGTTTTTT,CAWIPGLLGGELFF,TRBJ2-2,NA,TRBV30,NA
TGTGCCAGCAACCAGGGAGGCGGGAGCTATGGCTACACCTTC,CASNQGGGSYGYTF,TRBJ1-2,NA,TRBV6-5,NA
TGTGCCAGCAGCTTCGATAGCGGGGGGGCCTACGAGCAGTACTTC,CASSFDSGGAYEQYF,TRBJ2-7,TRBD2,TRBV11-3,NA
TGTGCCAGCAGTGCCACCGCAGGGGAGGATCAGCCCCAGCATTTT,CASSATAGEDQPQHF,TRBJ1-5,NA,TRBV28,NA
TGTGCCAGCAGCGTAGGGGTAGGGGGAGGAGCTGAAGCTTTCTTT,CASSVGVGGGAEAFF,TRBJ1-1,NA,TRBV9,NA
TGTGCCAGCAGAACCGGGGGCACAGATACGCAGTATTTT,CASRTGGTDTQYF,TRBJ2-3,NA,TRBV6-5,NA
TGTGCCAGCAGCGTGTGGAGGGGACAGGGACAAGAGACCCAGTACTTC,CASSVWRGQGQETQYF,TRBJ2-5,TRBD1,TRBV5-4,NA
TGTGCCAGCAGACCCCCTCACAGGGTCCAGTACTTC,CASRPPHRVQYF,TRBJ2-7,NA,TRBV27,NA
TGTGCCATCTCCGACAGGTGGGAGACCCAGTACTTC,CAISDRWETQYF,TRBJ2-5,NA,TRBV10-3,NA
TGTGCCAGCAGTTTACAGGGGCCCTCCTACGAGCAGTACTTC,CASSLQGPSYEQYF,TRBJ2-7,NA,TRBV28,NA
TGTGCCTGGAGTGTAACTAGCGGGGATACGCAGTATTTT,CAWSVTSGDTQYF,TRBJ2-3,TRBD2,TRBV30,NA
TGTGCCAGCAGTACCGAAGCCAAAAACATTCAGTACTTC,CASSTEAKNIQYF,TRBJ2-4,NA,TRBV6-1,NA
TGTGCCAGCAGCTTAGGCGGGACAGGGAGTTCACCCCTCCACTTT,CASSLGGTGSSPLHF,TRBJ1-6,TRBD1,TRBV11-3,NA
TGCAGCGTTGAAGCTTTCCAAGAGACCCAGTACTTC,CSVEAFQETQYF,TRBJ2-5,NA,TRBV29-1,NA
TGTGCCAGCAGCGTAGCACAGTCTGGAAACACCATATATTTT,CASSVAQSGNTIYF,TRBJ1-3,NA,TRBV9,once
TGTGCCAGCAGCTTAAAAGCGAACACCGGGGAGCTGTTTTTT,CASSLKANTGELFF,TRBJ2-2,NA,TRBV7-9,few
TGTGCCATCAATGAGCCACGACAAGAGACCCAGTACTTC,CAINEPRQETQYF,TRBJ2-5,NA,TRBV10-3,NA
TGTGCCAGCAGCTTAGATAGTAGGAATTCACCCCTCCACTTT,CASSLDSRNSPLHF,TRBJ1-6,NA,TRBV7-9,NA
TGTGCCAGCAGCTTGGGACAAAACTACTTAGATACGCAGTATTTT,CASSLGQNYLDTQYF,TRBJ2-3,NA,TRBV7-2,once
TGCGCCAGCAGCCTTGGGACACTTAACTATGGCTACACCTTC,CASSLGTLNYGYTF,TRBJ1-2,NA,TRBV4-1,NA
TGTGCCAGCAGCGTAGATATAACGAGCTCCTACGAGCAGTACTTC,CASSVDITSSYEQYF,TRBJ2-7,NA,TRBV9,few
TGTGCCAGCAGCTTGGGACGAGGGGGGTACAATGAGCAGTTCTTC,CASSLGRGGYNEQFF,TRBJ2-1,NA,TRBV7-8,once
TGTGCCAGCAGCTTTCCATCAGGGGGACTTGGCTATGGCTACACCTTC,CASSFPSGGLGYGYTF,TRBJ1-2,TRBD1,TRBV28,NA
TGCGCCAGCAGCCCTAATTCCCAGGGGGCGGATGGCTACACCTTC,CASSPNSQGADGYTF,TRBJ1-2,TRBD1,TRBV5-1,NA
TGCAGCGTTCAACAGGGGCCTAATCAGCCCCAGCATTTT,CSVQQGPNQPQHF,TRBJ1-5,TRBD1,TRBV29-1,NA
TGTGCCAGCAGTTCTTTCAGAGACAAGCATTTT,CASSSFRDKHF,TRBJ1-5,NA,TRBV28,once
TGTGCCAGCAGCTTCGGGACAGGGGGCCATCAGCCCCAGCATTTT,CASSFGTGGHQPQHF,TRBJ1-5,TRBD1,TRBV7-2,NA
TGTGCCAGCAGTTGGGGGACTAGCGGTGAAGAGACCCAGTACTTC,CASSWGTSGEETQYF,TRBJ2-5,TRBD2,TRBV11-3,NA
TGCGCCAGCAGCCAAGATCTGCAGGGGGCAGGGTCACCCCTCCACTTT,CASSQDLQGAGSPLHF,TRBJ1-6,TRBD1,TRBV4-3,NA
TGTGCCAGCAGCTTCTCACAGGGCTCGGACTATGGCTACACCTTC,CASSFSQGSDYGYTF,TRBJ1-2,NA,TRBV7-6,NA
TGTGCCAGCAGCAAAGGGGACCGTTACAATGAGCAGTTCTTC,CASSKGDRYNEQFF,TRBJ2-1,NA,TRBV21-1,NA
TGTGCCAGCAGCGTAGAAGGGGTTAATGGAAACACCATATATTTT,CASSVEGVNGNTIYF,TRBJ1-3,NA,TRBV9,once
TGTGCCAGCAGTACACAGGGCCGCAATCAGCCCCAGCATTTT,CASSTQGRNQPQHF,TRBJ1-5,NA,TRBV27,NA
TGTGCCAGTAGTGACGATCAGGGGGGGAACCACGAGCAGTACTTC,CASSDDQGGNHEQYF,TRBJ2-7,NA,TRBV19,NA
TGCGCCAGCAGCGGCGAGGGGGCCCAAGTTAACACCGGGGAGCTGTTTTTT,CASSGEGAQVNTGELFF,TRBJ2-2,TRBD1,TRBV10-1,NA
TGTGCCATCAGTGTGGCTTCCCCCACAGATACGCAGTATTTT,CAISVASPTDTQYF,TRBJ2-3,NA,TRBV10-3,NA
TGTGCCAGCAGCAGAGACGGCATGAACACTGAAGCTTTCTTT,CASSRDGMNTEAFF,TRBJ1-1,NA,TRBV11-2,NA
TGTGCCTGGAGTCCCGGCCAGACCTACGAGCAGTACTTC,CAWSPGQTYEQYF,TRBJ2-7,NA,TRBV30,NA
TGTGCCAGCAGTACAGGGACCTCCTACGAGCAGTACTTC,CASSTGTSYEQYF,TRBJ2-7,NA,TRBV6-1,once
TGTGCCTGGAGTGTACCCCGACAGTGGCTCCCCTCTGGGGCCAACGTCCTGACTTTC,CAWSVPRQWLPSGANVLTF,TRBJ2-6,NA,TRBV30,NA
TGCGCCAGCAGCCAAGATCCTGGGCAGAGTACCTACGAGCAGTACTTC,CASSQDPGQSTYEQYF,TRBJ2-7,NA,TRBV4-1,NA
TGTGCCAGCAGTTTTGGGACAACTAACTATGGCTACACCTTC,CASSFGTTNYGYTF,TRBJ1-2,NA,TRBV28,once
TGTGCCTGGAAGGACTTTTCAAAGGACACCGGGGAGCTGTTTTTT,CAWKDFSKDTGELFF,TRBJ2-2,NA,TRBV30,NA
TGTGCCAGCAGCTCCACAGGGGCTCATAACTATGGCTACACCTTC,CASSSTGAHNYGYTF,TRBJ1-2,TRBD1,TRBV7-9,NA
TGTGCCAGCAGCTTGGGTTCCCTAAACTATGGCTACACCTTC,CASSLGSLNYGYTF,TRBJ1-2,NA,TRBV5-4,NA
TGTGCCAGCAGCGAGGGGGGACAGGCCTACGAGCAGTACTTC,CASSEGGQAYEQYF,TRBJ2-7,TRBD1,TRBV9,NA
TGCGCCAGCAGCTGGGGGACAGGGGAACAAGAGACCCAGTACTTC,CASSWGTGEQETQYF,TRBJ2-5,TRBD1,TRBV5-1,NA
TGTGCCAGCAGGGACAATTACTATGGCTACACCTTC,CASRDNYYGYTF,TRBJ1-2,NA,TRBV28,NA
TGTGCCAGCAGCTCCCGAGCGGGGGCGGGCACAGATACGCAGTATTTT,CASSSRAGAGTDTQYF,TRBJ2-3,TRBD2,TRBV7-2,NA
TGTGCCAGCAGTGCCCCTAGCGGGGGGGCCGGGGGTACAGATACGCAGTATTTT,CASSAPSGGAGGTDTQYF,TRBJ2-3,TRBD2,TRBV6-1,NA